This TCR beta chain originates from a study of T cell repertoires in cytomegalovirus infection. The overall study: Public TCR beta signatures provided an indication of both CMV infection and a matching HLA type.

The CDR3 sequence is 11 residues long. Trimming stripped 8 bases from V and 5 bases from J, with 10 bases between. Overall study findings and caveats: Frequencies of public TCR beta families were cumulated, and this identified carriers of CMV plus the relevant HLA. Dominant in the ex vivo response were TCR beta clonotypes restricted by HLA-C and specific for CMV.

This clonotype was seen a few times. Its antigen is not identified. TCRdb reanalysed the reads using MiXCR and keeps one entry per CDR3 protein. Of about 320,000 distinct CDR3 sequences listed, 9.5% are singletons. This chain joins TRBV23-1 and TRBJ2-7; D is unresolved. TRBV23-1 is classed as an ORF, of uncertain function. The sequence was obtained from a human donor in good health (CMV status not recorded). Some clones in this sample may be carry-over from other donors' samples. The sequenced sample consisted of PBMCs. This chain's CDR3 is CASLNTHEQYF. The CDR3 DNA sequence: TGCGCCAGCCTCAACACCCACGAGCAGTACTTC.